This TCR beta chain derives from a study of blood T cells in healthy people across ages (dated by TCRdb to the mid-2010s). For context, the study as a whole: In model experiments, template switching captured roughly one uniquely barcoded TCR beta cDNA molecule for every two T cells. Using deep sequencing normalized with unique cDNA molecular identifiers, the study measured how TCR beta repertoire diversity changes with age. Four age groups were formed from the donors: young (average about 16 years), middle-aged (around 41), aged (about 62) and long-lived (approximately 78). Using the same blood draw, the study looked at two additional independent replicas of 1 million unique cDNA reads for two donors, one aged 18 to 30 and the other aged 80 or older. Summary of the overall study and its limitations: Donor CMV infection status was unknown, potentially confounding age-related changes in expanded clonotypes. Bulk unsorted PBMC profiling prevented conclusive comparison of naive and antigen-experienced compartments. There was a strong correlation between observed TCR beta diversity and the percentage of naive T cells measured by flow cytometry. Compared with the aged group, the long-lived group had more naive CD4+ T cells, fewer expanded clones and increased TCR diversity, suggesting age selection. Estimates of total diversity based on one million sequenced T cells were regarded as lower bounds and as underestimates. As age increased, observed TCR beta diversity per million T cells dropped in a roughly linear way, and a significant reduction was already evident by age 40.

As for this clonotype: It lacks a known antigen. No per-base quality is available; no much larger clone lies one base away.

From the cysteine up to the phenylalanine, the CDR3 has a length of 17 residues. Of all the DNA, just the CDR3 is kept, 51 bases in frame from base 1. At the junction V is shortened by 0 bases and J by 3 bases, with 16 bases in between. CDR1 and CDR2, looked up from the germline V gene, are LGHNA and YNFKEQ. Systemically healthy Caucasian individuals from Russia, some 40 in total and aged roughly 6 to 100 years, were included as donors. Approximately 9 milliliters of peripheral blood were collected from each donor into EDTA-treated Vacutainer tubes. Ficoll-Paque density-gradient centrifugation was used to isolate PBMCs, with at least 6 million obtained per sample. Total RNA, at least 5 micrograms per sample, was extracted from PBMCs with Trizol reagent. The percentages of naive CD45RAhigh/CD27high T cells were determined by flow cytometry on a PBMC aliquot from every donor. Receptor amplification or capture employed 5' RACE. Sequencing instrument: Illumina HiSeq 2500. The second PCR ran for about 6 to 12 cycles and used a J-beta primer mix along with a sample-barcoded 5' primer. A template-switch 5' adaptor carrying 12 random nucleotides introduced a unique molecular identifier onto each TCR beta cDNA molecule. Each sample yielded at least 2.5 million CDR3-containing paired-end reads. The Mint cDNA synthesis kit, primed by a TRBC-specific oligonucleotide, was used to synthesize first-strand cDNA from all RNA. Following uracil-DNA glycosylase treatment, all cDNA underwent a first 18-cycle PCR with the universal primers M1SS and BC2_uni_R. In the source study's methods: Normalization of each sample was performed by random selection of 1 million high-quality reads, each carrying a distinct molecular identifier. Instead of being binned into consensus sequences, reads with shared molecular identifiers were discarded. CDR3 identification, clonotype clustering and error correction used MiTCR with a Q25 quality threshold and the strictest error-elimination algorithm. A nonparametric unseen species model with Euler transformation was used to estimate a lower bound on total TCR beta diversity. TCRdb trimmed the raw reads at Q25, called clones with MiXCR and kept productive beta chains. Identical CDR3 proteins give one entry, which carries the most common genes and DNA. Here the V and J calls rest on TCRdb's processing, not on the authors' analysis. Present in this sample are roughly 1,100,000 distinct CDR3 sequences, less than 25% of which were seen just once. Jointly, the top ten make up approximately 0.71% of the sample.

These data were likewise used in another study, on T cells of mothers and their children. From the second report: Nine systemically healthy Caucasian individuals, comprising three mothers and their six children, were included as donors. cDNA synthesis consumed the entire amount of extracted RNA, loaded at around 1.5 ug RNA in each 15 ul reaction. In the second PCR, the M1S primer introduced both the sample barcodes and 2-4 random nucleotides. Each mother yielded over 9 million TCR beta CDR3 reads and each child roughly 3 million reads. Thymic selection similarly shapes TCR recombination output in related and unrelated pairs, with minor effect from inherited differences. Normalized repertoire overlap was always slightly but never significantly higher in related than unrelated mother-child pairs. No persistent microchimeric T cell clones were detected, at a sensitivity of approximately 90 clones per million clonotypes. To look for features that set related mother-child pairs apart from unrelated individuals, the researchers ran deep NGS to compare the TCR beta repertoires of mothers and children. On average, the children were roughly 10 +/- 4 years old, while the mothers were about 37 +/- 4 years old. After adapter ligation with NEBNext reagents, the libraries were sequenced on Illumina HiSeq 2000 with 100+100 nt paired-end reads. Mother and child libraries were prepared a month apart and sequenced in separate runs to prevent cross-contamination. For each donor, somewhere between roughly 450,000 and 2,200,000 distinct TCR beta clonotypes were identified. Naive TCR beta clonotypes were estimated from low-frequency clonotypes matched to each donor's FACS-determined naive share, without sorting.

The chain is assembled from TRBV4-2 and TRBJ2-3, and the D gene may be TRBD2, 6 bases matching. This receptor was identified in a girl aged 2 to 10 in good health. The sample consisted of blood. The DNA reads TGTGCCAGCAGCCAAGATCTTCGCCGGGGGATAACAGATACGCAGTATTTT. Translated, this is CASSQDLRRGITDTQYF.